Ten or more counts support the clone carrying this TCR beta chain. These data are taken from a study of T cells in Graves' hyperthyroidism and ophthalmopathy. Study-level background: Peripheral blood was collected at initial diagnosis, before any treatment.

Germline V lookup: CDR1 SGHRS, CDR2 YFSETQ. Trimming shortened V by 6 bases and J by 5 bases, and 10 bases separated the two germline ends. This CDR3 spans 12 amino acids. The source material, RNA transcripts, was used to amplify TCR beta CDR3 regions. The TCR CDR3 was amplified in a first-round RT-PCR using the HTBI primer set. TCRdb independently ran MiXCR on the multiplex PCR reads; one entry per CDR3 protein. The table shows about half a million distinct CDR3 sequences, with just under 20% occurring only once. This chain links TRBV5-1 with TRBJ2-3; D is undetermined. The sequenced sample consisted of blood. The sequence came from a man aged 35 to 55 with Graves' ophthalmopathy. This chain's CDR3 is CASTAKGDTQYF. The CDR3 DNA is TGCGCCAGCACCGCCAAGGGAGATACGCAGTATTTT. Combining the CDR3 with reference TRBV5-1 and TRBJ2-3 gives the whole variable domain KAGVTQTPRYLIKTRGQQVTLSCSPISGHRSVSWYQQTPGQGLQFLFEYFSETQRNKGNFPGRFSGRQFSNSRSEMNVSTLELGDSALYLCASTAKGDTQYFGPGTRLTVL.